Reported below is one T cell receptor (beta chain). Its antigen remains unknown. This sample is part of a study of cytomegalovirus exposure and HLA in healthy donors. Study-wide findings and caveats: It was reported that TCR beta sequences correctly inferred the HLA-A and HLA-B alleles for most subjects. Roughly uniform depth of sequencing across donors was assumed in presence/absence analyses.

PCR involved 60 Vbeta and 13 Jbeta primers. Using immunoSEQ multiplex PCR, the repertoire was profiled, and TCRdb retains in-frame clones only, with some absent. Of about 130,000 clones listed, 75% to 90% are singletons. Germline CDR1 and CDR2: SGHVS and FNYEAQ. The CDR3 contains 15 residues. Trimming took 1 base from V and 3 from J; bases not matched to a gene: 6. V and J are TRBV7-6 and TRBJ2-7, with 7 bases identical to TRBD1. This clonotype originated in a woman in her twenties or thirties in good health and CMV-seropositive. Input material: PBMCs. CDR3 DNA sequence: TGTGCCAGCAGCTTAGACAGGGGCGTTAACTACGAGCAGTACTTC. Its translation: CASSLDRGVNYEQYF.